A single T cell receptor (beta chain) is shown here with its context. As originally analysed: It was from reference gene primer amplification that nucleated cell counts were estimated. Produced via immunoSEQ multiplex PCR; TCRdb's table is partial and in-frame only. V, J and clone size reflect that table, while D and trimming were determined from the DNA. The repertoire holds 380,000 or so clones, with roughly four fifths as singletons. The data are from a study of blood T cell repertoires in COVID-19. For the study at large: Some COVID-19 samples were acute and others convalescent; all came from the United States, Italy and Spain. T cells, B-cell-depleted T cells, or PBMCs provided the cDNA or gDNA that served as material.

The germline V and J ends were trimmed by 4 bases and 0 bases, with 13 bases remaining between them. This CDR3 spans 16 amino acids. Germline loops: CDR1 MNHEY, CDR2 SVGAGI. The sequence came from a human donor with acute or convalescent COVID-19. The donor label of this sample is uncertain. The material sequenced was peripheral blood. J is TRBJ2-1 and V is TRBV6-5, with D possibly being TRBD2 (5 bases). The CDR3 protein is CASSFSGLSSYNEQFF. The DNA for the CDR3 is TGTGCCAGCAGTTTTTCGGGATTGAGCTCCTACAATGAGCAGTTCTTC.